This T cell receptor (beta chain) was sequenced during a study of blood T cell repertoires in COVID-19. About the study: Acute and convalescent COVID-19 samples came from the United States, Italy and Spain.

TCRdb keeps only in-frame clones here, not all; method: immunoSEQ multiplex PCR. Of over 150,000 clones in the sample, roughly 85% were seen once. Clinical history reported by participants formed the basis on which cohorts were assigned. Deletions cut 3 bases from V and 2 bases from J, with 7 bases between. CDR1 and CDR2 from the germline V gene are LNHNV and YYDKDF (reference sequence). The CDR3 length is 13 residues. This clone was picked up a small number of times. Sequencing was carried out using PBMCs or T cells enriched from blood (not recorded which). The receptor was isolated from a woman in her 70s in a cohort exposed to, infected with or recovered from COVID-19 (not recorded which). This chain uses TRBV15 with TRBJ2-5, with a possible D match to TRBD2 (6 bases). CDR3 sequence: CATSRGLQETQYF. The CDR3 region has the DNA TGTGCCACCAGCAGGGGACTTCAAGAGACCCAGTACTTC.